Listed below are T cell receptor beta chains from one sample, sequenced in a study of cytomegalovirus exposure and HLA in healthy donors. TCRdb's copy holds only in-frame clones and misses some; the assay was immunoSEQ multiplex PCR. The sample contains some 320,000 clones, around 90% of which appear only once. Input material: PBMCs. The receptors were sampled from a woman younger than 45 in good health and CMV-seropositive. CDR3s include the opening cysteine and the closing phenylalanine or tryptophan. The D gene is left open where the match is weak. Some rows have no size entry. The others give once, few or many, or a class for an expanded clone.

len: 12; d_gene: NA; abundance: NA; j_gene: TRBJ2-3; v_gene: TRBV27; CDR3nt: TGTGCCAGCAGCGAAGGGAGCGATACGCAGTATTTT; CDR3aa: CASSEGSDTQYF
len: 16; d_gene: NA; abundance: NA; j_gene: TRBJ1-5; v_gene: TRBV18; CDR3nt: TGTGCCAGCTCACCACCGGGGCAGGCTAGCAATCAGCCCCAGCATTTT; CDR3aa: CASSPPGQASNQPQHF
len: 15; d_gene: NA; abundance: NA; j_gene: TRBJ2-7; v_gene: TRBV7-3; CDR3nt: TGTGCCAGCAGCTTAACGGGAGGGACATCCTACGAGCAGTACTTC; CDR3aa: CASSLTGGTSYEQYF
len: 15; d_gene: NA; abundance: NA; j_gene: TRBJ1-6; v_gene: TRBV28; CDR3nt: TGTGCCAGCAGTTTTATGGGGGGGACTAATTCACCCCTCCACTTT; CDR3aa: CASSFMGGTNSPLHF
len: 14; d_gene: NA; abundance: NA; j_gene: TRBJ1-5; v_gene: TRBV29-1; CDR3nt: TGCAGCGTCATATGGGGGGCAGGTGGCCAGCCCCAGCATTTT; CDR3aa: CSVIWGAGGQPQHF
len: 14; d_gene: TRBD1; abundance: NA; j_gene: TRBJ1-1; v_gene: TRBV7-2; CDR3nt: TGTGCCAGCAGCTTAGGCCTACAGGGGGCTGAAGCTTTCTTT; CDR3aa: CASSLGLQGAEAFF
len: 16; d_gene: NA; abundance: NA; j_gene: TRBJ1-2; v_gene: TRBV7-8; CDR3nt: TGTGCCAGCAGCTCCTACGACAGACAGGCTAACTATGGCTACACCTTC; CDR3aa: CASSSYDRQANYGYTF
len: 13; d_gene: TRBD2; abundance: NA; j_gene: TRBJ2-7; v_gene: TRBV27; CDR3nt: TGTGCCAGCAAATTAAGCGGGGACTACGAGCAGTACTTC; CDR3aa: CASKLSGDYEQYF
len: 15; d_gene: TRBD1; abundance: NA; j_gene: TRBJ1-1; v_gene: TRBV28; CDR3nt: TGTGCCAGCAGTTTGCCGGGACAGGGGAGCACTGAAGCTTTCTTT; CDR3aa: CASSLPGQGSTEAFF
len: 15; d_gene: NA; abundance: NA; j_gene: TRBJ1-1; v_gene: TRBV28; CDR3nt: TGTGCCAGCAGTTTTCGTCCGGCTGTGAACACTGAAGCTTTCTTT; CDR3aa: CASSFRPAVNTEAFF
len: 12; d_gene: NA; abundance: few; j_gene: TRBJ2-7; v_gene: TRBV7-9; CDR3nt: TGTGCCAGCAGCGCGGGCTCCTACGAGCAGTACTTC; CDR3aa: CASSAGSYEQYF
len: 14; d_gene: NA; abundance: NA; j_gene: TRBJ1-6; v_gene: TRBV6-5; CDR3nt: TGTGCCAGCAACTCCGGGACACGGCCTTCACCCCTCCACTTT; CDR3aa: CASNSGTRPSPLHF
len: 11; d_gene: NA; abundance: NA; j_gene: TRBJ1-2; v_gene: TRBV27; CDR3nt: TGTGCCAGCAGTGGAAACTATGGCTACACCTTC; CDR3aa: CASSGNYGYTF